The clone carrying this T cell receptor (beta chain) was picked up a small number of times. Trimming cost V 0 bases and J 1 base, with 6 bases left between them. There are 14 residues in the CDR3. Per the germline V gene, CDR1 is LGHNA and CDR2 is YNFKEQ. One entry per CDR3 protein, called by TCRdb with MiXCR from the 5' RACE reads. The sample carries 300,000 to 350,000 distinct CDR3 sequences, 7% to 9% recorded once. The entry originates in a study of T cells after yellow fever vaccination. The sample in question was PBMCs, obtained around 45 days after the first yellow fever vaccination. V and J are TRBV4-2 and TRBJ1-1; D is unresolved. This receptor was taken from a man aged 18-30 years who received the YFV17D yellow fever vaccine. In DNA form, the CDR3 reads TGTGCCAGCAGCCAAGATACCTGGAACACTGAAGCTTTCTTT. Its translation is CASSQDTWNTEAFF.